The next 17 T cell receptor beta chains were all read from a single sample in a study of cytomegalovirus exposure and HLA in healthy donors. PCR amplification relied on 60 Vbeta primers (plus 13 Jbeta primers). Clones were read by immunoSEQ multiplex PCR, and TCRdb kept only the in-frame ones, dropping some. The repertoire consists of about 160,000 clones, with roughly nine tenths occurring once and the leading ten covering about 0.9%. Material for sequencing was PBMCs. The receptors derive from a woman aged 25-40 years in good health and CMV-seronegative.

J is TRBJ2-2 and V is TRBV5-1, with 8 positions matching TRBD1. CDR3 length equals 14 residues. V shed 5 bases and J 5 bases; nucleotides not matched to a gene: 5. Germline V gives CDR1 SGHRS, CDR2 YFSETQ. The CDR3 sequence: CASRQQGETGELFF. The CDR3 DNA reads TGCGCCAGCAGGCAACAGGGGGAAACCGGGGAGCTGTTTTTT. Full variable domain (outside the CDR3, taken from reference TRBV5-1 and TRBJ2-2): KAGVTQTPRYLIKTRGQQVTLSCSPISGHRSVSWYQQTPGQGLQFLFEYFSETQRNKGNFPGRFSGRQFSNSRSEMNVSTLELGDSALYLCASRQQGETGELFFGEGSRLTVL.

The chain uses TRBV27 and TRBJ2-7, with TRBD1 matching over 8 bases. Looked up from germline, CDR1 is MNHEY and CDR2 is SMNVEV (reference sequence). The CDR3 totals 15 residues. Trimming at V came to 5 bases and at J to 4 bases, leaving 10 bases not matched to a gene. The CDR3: CASSRTGWGTYEQYF. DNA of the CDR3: TGTGCCAGCAGTCGGACAGGGTGGGGCACGTACGAGCAGTACTTC.

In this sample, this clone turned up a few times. The DNA of the CDR3 is TGTGCCAGCGTCCGAGCAACTAATGAAAAACTGTTTTTT. Translated: CASVRATNEKLFF. The chain combines TRBV19 with TRBJ1-4; no firm D call. The CDR3 loop spans 13 amino acids. V lost 9 bases and J lost 0, with 8 bases in between. Per the germline V gene, CDR1 is LNHDA and CDR2 is SQIVND (reference sequence).

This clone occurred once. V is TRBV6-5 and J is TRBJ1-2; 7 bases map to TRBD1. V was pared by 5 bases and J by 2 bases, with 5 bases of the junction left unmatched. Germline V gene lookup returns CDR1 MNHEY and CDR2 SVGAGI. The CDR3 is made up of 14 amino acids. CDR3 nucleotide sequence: TGTGCCAGCAGTGTAAGGGGGCCGAACTATGGCTACACCTTC. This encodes CASSVRGPNYGYTF.

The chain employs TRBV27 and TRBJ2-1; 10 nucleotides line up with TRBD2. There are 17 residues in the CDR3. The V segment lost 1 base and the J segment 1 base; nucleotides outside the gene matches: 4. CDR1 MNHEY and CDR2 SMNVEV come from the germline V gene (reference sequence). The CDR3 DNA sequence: TGTGCCAGCAGTTTATTCGGTAGCGGGGGGTCCTACAATGAGCAGTTCTTC. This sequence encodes CASSLFGSGGSYNEQFF.

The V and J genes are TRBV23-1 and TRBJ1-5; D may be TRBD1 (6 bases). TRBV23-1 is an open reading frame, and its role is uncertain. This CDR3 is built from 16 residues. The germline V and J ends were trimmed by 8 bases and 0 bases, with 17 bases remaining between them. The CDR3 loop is CASVTTGVVSNQPQHF. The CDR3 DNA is TGCGCCAGCGTTACGACAGGCGTAGTTAGCAATCAGCCCCAGCATTTT.

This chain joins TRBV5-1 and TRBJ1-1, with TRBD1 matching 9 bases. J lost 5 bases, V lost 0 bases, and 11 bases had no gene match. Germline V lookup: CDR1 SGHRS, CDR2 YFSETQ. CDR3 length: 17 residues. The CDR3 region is CASSLVGQGLGKTEAFF. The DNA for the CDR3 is TGCGCCAGCAGCTTGGTGGGACAGGGTCTAGGTAAGACTGAAGCTTTCTTT.

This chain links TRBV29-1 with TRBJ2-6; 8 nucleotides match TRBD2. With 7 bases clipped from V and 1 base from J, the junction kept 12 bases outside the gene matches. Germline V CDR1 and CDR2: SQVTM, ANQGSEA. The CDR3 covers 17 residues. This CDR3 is CSAGGRPSTSGANVLTF. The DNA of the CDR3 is TGCAGCGCGGGGGGGAGACCCTCTACGTCTGGGGCCAACGTCCTGACTTTC.

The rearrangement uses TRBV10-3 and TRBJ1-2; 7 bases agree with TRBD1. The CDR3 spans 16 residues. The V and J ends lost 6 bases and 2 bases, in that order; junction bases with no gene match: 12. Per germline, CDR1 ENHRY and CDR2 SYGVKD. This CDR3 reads CAISGPSLQGNYGYTF. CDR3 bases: TGTGCCATCAGCGGACCAAGTTTACAGGGGAACTATGGCTACACCTTC.

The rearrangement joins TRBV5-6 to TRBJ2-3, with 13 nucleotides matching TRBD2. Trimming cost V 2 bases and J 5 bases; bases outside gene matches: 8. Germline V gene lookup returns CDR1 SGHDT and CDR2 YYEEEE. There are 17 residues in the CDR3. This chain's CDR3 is CASSFVGRTSGRDTQYF. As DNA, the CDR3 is TGTGCCAGCAGCTTCGTAGGGAGGACTAGCGGGAGAGATACGCAGTATTTT.

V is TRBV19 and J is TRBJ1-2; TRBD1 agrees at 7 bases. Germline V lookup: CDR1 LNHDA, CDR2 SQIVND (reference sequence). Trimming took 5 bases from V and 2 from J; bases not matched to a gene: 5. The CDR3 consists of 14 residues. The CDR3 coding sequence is TGTGCCAGTAGTTGGGGGACAGACAACTATGGCTACACCTTC. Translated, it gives CASSWGTDNYGYTF.

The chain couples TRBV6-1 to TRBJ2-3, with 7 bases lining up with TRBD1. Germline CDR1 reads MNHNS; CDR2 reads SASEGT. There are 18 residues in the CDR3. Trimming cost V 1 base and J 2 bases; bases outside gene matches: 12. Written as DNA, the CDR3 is TGTGCCAGCAGTGAAGTCTGGTTGGGAACAGGGGACACAGATACGCAGTATTTT. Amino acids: CASSEVWLGTGDTDTQYF.

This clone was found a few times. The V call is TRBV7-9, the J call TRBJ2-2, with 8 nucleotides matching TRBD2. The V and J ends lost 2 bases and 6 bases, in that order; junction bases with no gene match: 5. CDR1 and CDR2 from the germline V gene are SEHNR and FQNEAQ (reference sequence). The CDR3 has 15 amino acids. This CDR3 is CASSLLSAGAGELFF. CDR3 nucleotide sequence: TGTGCCAGCAGCTTATTATCAGCGGGGGCCGGGGAGCTGTTTTTT.

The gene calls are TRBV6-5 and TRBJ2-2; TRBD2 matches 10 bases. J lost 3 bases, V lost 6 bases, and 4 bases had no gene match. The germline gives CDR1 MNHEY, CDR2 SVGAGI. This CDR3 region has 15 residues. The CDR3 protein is CASRLAGVDTGELFF. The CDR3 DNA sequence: TGTGCCAGCAGGCTAGCGGGAGTGGACACCGGGGAGCTGTTTTTT.

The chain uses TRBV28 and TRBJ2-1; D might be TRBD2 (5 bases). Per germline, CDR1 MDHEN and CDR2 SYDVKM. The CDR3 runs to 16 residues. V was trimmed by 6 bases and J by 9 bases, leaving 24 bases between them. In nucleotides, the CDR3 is TGTGCCAGCAGCAGGCGGCCTAGCCCCAGCCGCGGTGAGCAGTTCTTC. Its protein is CASSRRPSPSRGEQFF.

For the CDR3, the DNA is TGTGCCAGCAGGTCAGACGGGACAGTGAATGAAAAACTGTTTTTT. It specifies CASRSDGTVNEKLFF. This rearrangement joins TRBV28 to TRBJ1-4; 7 bases agree with TRBD1. Germline V CDR1 and CDR2: MDHEN, SYDVKM. CDR3 length: 15 residues. V gave up 6 bases and J gave up 5 bases; unmatched junction bases: 9.

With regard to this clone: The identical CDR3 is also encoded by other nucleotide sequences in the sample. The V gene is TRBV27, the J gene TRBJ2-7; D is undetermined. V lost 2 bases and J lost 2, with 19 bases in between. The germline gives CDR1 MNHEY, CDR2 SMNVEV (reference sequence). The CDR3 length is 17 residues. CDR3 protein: CASSLRWSEKQPYEQYF. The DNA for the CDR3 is TGTGCCAGCAGTTTAAGGTGGTCGGAAAAACAGCCCTACGAGCAGTACTTC.